This entry lists 6 T cell receptor beta chains sequenced from one sample in a study of monozygotic twins with inflammatory bowel disease. TCRdb reprocessed the 5' RACE reads and stores each CDR3 protein as one record, lacking DNA. The ten top clones account for around 12%, within a sample of over 100,000 distinct CDR3 sequences. Sequencing was carried out using blood. Receptor source: a human donor with ulcerative colitis or Crohn's disease, or a healthy co-twin of an affected twin (not recorded which).

The gene calls are TRBV29-1 and TRBJ1-2; TCRdb indicates TRBD1, and absent DNA this call remains unverified. Germline V lookup: CDR1 SQVTM, CDR2 ANQGSEA. The CDR3 has 13 amino acids. CDR3 sequence reads: CSAQGGTNYGYTF.

The rearrangement joins TRBV12-3 or TRBV12-4 to TRBJ2-1; checking the TCRdb D call of TRBD1 is not possible without DNA. The CDR3 sequence is 15 residues long. The CDR3 is CASSLSGGLYNEQFF.

The rearrangement links TRBV5-4 to TRBJ2-5; TCRdb calls TRBD2, which cannot be checked without DNA. In germline, CDR1 is SGHNT, CDR2 YYREEE (reference sequence). The CDR3 has 17 amino acids. Here the CDR3 reads CASSLHRSSGPQETQYF.

This chain links TRBV7-7 with TRBJ1-1; TCRdb's D call of TRBD1 is untestable without DNA. This CDR3 spans 13 amino acids. Germline CDR1 is SSHAT and CDR2 is FNYEAQ (reference sequence). The CDR3 spells CASSRQGEREAFF.

V is TRBV10-3 and J is TRBJ2-1; TCRdb indicates TRBD2, and absent DNA this call remains unverified. Per germline, CDR1 ENHRY and CDR2 SYGVKD. This CDR3 is built from 15 residues. The CDR3 loop is CAISSPLAGANEQFF.

V is TRBV7-9 and J is TRBJ1-1; TCRdb's assignment of TRBD1 cannot be checked, as there is no DNA. CDR1 SEHNR and CDR2 FQNEAQ come from the germline V gene (reference sequence). This CDR3 region has 14 residues. The CDR3 loop is CASSLVGGNTEAFF.